This T cell receptor (beta chain) derives from a study of cytotoxic CD8 clonotypes in ibrutinib-treated CLL. Study at large: By median roughly 74 months, approximately twelve had progressed and approximately 14 stayed remitted; responses had been 2 complete and about 24 partial. Investigators collected response samples after a median about twelve months of treatment, range 6 to 36.

Regarding the study as a whole: At progression, clonality fell back toward baseline after rising at ibrutinib response.

V was clipped by 0 bases and J by 7 bases, with 15 bases between them. The length of the CDR3 is 16 residues. Germline V gene data show CDR1 as LGHNA and CDR2 as YSLEER. Profiled with immunoSEQ multiplex PCR; TCRdb holds only in-frame clones, not every one. There are about 150,000 clones in the sample; about 75% occur only once, and approximately 5.1% lies in the top ten. Remarks on this clone: Its antigen remains unidentified.

The genes are TRBV4-3 and TRBJ2-2; perhaps TRBD2 as D (5 bases). The clonotype was recovered from a human donor with chronic lymphocytic leukemia. Sequences were derived from PBMCs, sampled after 24 months of ibrutinib treatment. The CDR3 nucleotides are TGCGCCAGCAGCCAAGATCGGGTTGAGGGAATCGGGGAGCTGTTTTTT. It specifies CASSQDRVEGIGELFF.